This T cell receptor (beta chain) stems from a study of T-cell reconstitution after alpha-beta-depleted transplantation in children (TCRdb year 2016). Regarding the study in general: T-cell immune reconstitution after TCRalphabeta/CD19-depleted allogeneic hematopoietic cell transplantation in children was quantitatively tracked in the study by means of TCR repertoire profiling.

This clonotype was seen ten or more times. The clone's antigen remains unknown. Base quality data are lacking; no much larger clone is found one base away. What the treatment or condition label conveys for this sample: allogeneic hematopoietic cell transplantation with graft depleted of TCRalphabeta T cells and CD19 B cells. TCRalphabeta/CD19-depleted allogeneic hematopoietic cell grafts were given to the transplant recipients, all of whom were children. Libraries were built with PCR. Sequencing was carried out with an Illumina HiSeq 2500. TCR library preparation used molecular barcoding, with unique molecular identifiers applied to normalize quantification of the TCRbeta repertoire. TCRdb reanalyzed the raw reads on its own, using fastp at Q25 for trimming and MiXCR for clone calling, and kept in-frame beta chains. Rows merge per CDR3 protein into single entries with the most common DNA and genes. Here the sample has a few hundred thousand distinct CDR3 sequences; around 25% occur a single time. Roughly 9.8% of the sample lies in the top ten.

Broad study findings and their caveats: In some patients, the high TCRbeta diversity seen at day 60 was put down to recipient T cells and intrathymic progenitors that had survived conditioning. Over subsequent months, a decline in hyperexpanded clone frequencies was noted, and after one year, T-cell counts and TCRbeta diversity were mostly ascribed to newly produced T cells. The apparently early recovery of alphabetaT-cell counts about two months after transplant reportedly depended on only several hundred rapidly expanded clones that came from non-depleted graft cells.

Relative to germline, V is 2 bases shorter and J is 1 base shorter, with 9 bases between their ends. Inclusive of the bounding cysteine and phenylalanine, the CDR3 is 13 residues long. Here the CDR3 DNA is all that survives: 39 bases in frame from base 1. The germline V gene sets CDR1 to SQVTM and CDR2 to ANQGSEA. The TCR was taken from a male patient aged 10-17 years who had a stem cell transplant for acute lymphoblastic leukemia, so the T cells may come from the graft donor. Recombination joined TRBV29-1 with TRBJ2-7, with no confidently assigned D gene. This material consisted of PBMCs, mostly from graft donor cells, taken 180 days after TCRalphabeta/CD19-depleted stem cell transplant. CDR3 loop: CSVEKVKSYEQYF. The nucleotide sequence reads as follows: TGCAGCGTTGAAAAAGTCAAGTCCTACGAGCAGTACTTC.